A selection of T cell receptor beta chains follows, all from one sample in a study of OX40 agonist ivuxolimab in advanced cancers. TCRdb's copy holds only in-frame clones and misses some; the assay was immunoSEQ multiplex PCR. The sample consists of about 49,000 clones, around 80% of them appearing once. The sample consisted of CD4+ or CD8+ T cells sorted from blood, taken in a trial of the OX40 agonist ivuxolimab. These TCRs come from an adult with an advanced solid tumor such as melanoma, head and neck, liver or kidney cancer. Both conserved end residues are part of each CDR3. D genes are given only for firm matches. Size tells how often a clone was seen (once, few, many) or the class of an expanded clone, and some rows leave it out.

NA	TRBV19	TRBJ1-5	15	TRBD1	CASSKSTGEYQPQHF	TGTGCCAGTAGTAAATCGACAGGGGAGTATCAGCCCCAGCATTTT
once	TRBV27	TRBJ2-4	17	NA	CASSLNSRGANGNIQYF	TGTGCCAGCAGTTTAAATTCGAGAGGGGCGAATGGAAACATTCAGTACTTC
NA	TRBV7-2	TRBJ1-4	15	NA	CASSLEVGYNEKLFF	TGTGCCAGCAGCTTAGAAGTAGGTTATAATGAAAAACTGTTTTTT
NA	TRBV25-1	TRBJ2-1	13	TRBD2	CASRASGPHEQFF	TGTGCCAGCAGGGCTAGCGGGCCCCATGAGCAGTTCTTC
once	TRBV28	TRBJ2-7	12	NA	CASSRLGYEQYF	TGTGCCAGCAGTCGCCTGGGCTACGAGCAGTACTTC
NA	TRBV15	TRBJ2-7	16	TRBD2	CATSRETSGSGYEQYF	TGTGCCACCAGCAGAGAGACTAGCGGGAGTGGTTACGAGCAGTACTTC
once	TRBV7-9	TRBJ2-1	14	NA	CASSLQGYRDEQFF	TGTGCCAGCAGCTTACAGGGTTATAGGGATGAGCAGTTCTTC
NA	TRBV29-1	TRBJ1-2	14	NA	CSVEDEGTRYGYTF	TGCAGCGTTGAAGACGAGGGAACCCGTTATGGCTACACCTTC
NA	TRBV7-3	TRBJ2-1	20	TRBD2	CASSLRRKAGTSGRAPEQFF	TGTGCCAGCAGCTTAAGACGAAAGGCCGGGACTAGCGGGAGGGCCCCTGAGCAGTTCTTC
few	TRBV19	TRBJ1-1	15	NA	CATRGQVGWGTEAFF	TGTGCCACTCGAGGGCAGGTTGGGTGGGGCACTGAAGCTTTCTTT
NA	TRBV4-3	TRBJ2-7	16	NA	CASSQSPGAGSYEQYF	TGCGCCAGCAGCCAATCCCCCGGTGCGGGTTCCTACGAGCAGTACTTC
NA	TRBV30	TRBJ1-2	13	TRBD1	CAWSPGTAYGYTF	TGTGCCTGGAGTCCCGGGACAGCCTATGGCTACACCTTC
NA	TRBV15	TRBJ2-5	17	TRBD2	CATSRDLVAGGRETQYF	TGTGCCACCAGCAGAGATCTAGTAGCGGGAGGACGGGAGACCCAGTACTTC
NA	TRBV19	TRBJ1-5	14	NA	CASSIGGEDQPQHF	TGTGCCAGTAGTATCGGGGGGGAGGATCAGCCCCAGCATTTT
NA	TRBV7-2	TRBJ2-3	15	NA	CASSPDGLRTDTQYF	TGTGCCAGCAGCCCAGATGGGTTACGCACAGATACGCAGTATTTT
NA	TRBV15	TRBJ2-5	15	TRBD2	CATGRGLAGGETQYF	TGTGCCACCGGCAGAGGACTAGCGGGAGGGGAGACCCAGTACTTC
NA	TRBV5-6	TRBJ2-3	14	NA	CASRAEGGTDTQYF	TGTGCCAGCCGAGCGGAAGGAGGCACAGATACGCAGTATTTT
NA	TRBV2	TRBJ1-1	14	NA	CASSLGEPDTEAFF	TGTGCCAGCTCTTTGGGGGAGCCAGACACTGAAGCTTTCTTT
NA	TRBV28	TRBJ2-2	17	TRBD1	CASSFHGDSGNTGELFF	TGTGCCAGCAGTTTCCACGGGGACAGTGGCAACACCGGGGAGCTGTTTTTT
NA	TRBV7-9	TRBJ1-1	13	NA	CASSLERNTEAFF	TGTGCCAGCAGCTTAGAGAGAAACACTGAAGCTTTCTTT
NA	TRBV10-3	TRBJ2-1	15	NA	CAIRRDRNSYNEQFF	TGTGCCATCAGAAGAGACAGGAATTCCTACAATGAGCAGTTCTTC
NA	TRBV28	TRBJ1-1	15	NA	CASSLFGGTDTEAFF	TGTGCCAGCAGTTTATTTGGGGGAACGGACACTGAAGCTTTCTTT
NA	TRBV5-1	TRBJ2-2	16	NA	CASSETVSRDTGELFF	TGCGCCAGCAGCGAGACAGTCAGTAGGGACACCGGGGAGCTGTTTTTT
NA	TRBV19	TRBJ2-2	15	NA	CASNRPGTGLAELFF	TGTGCCAGTAACCGGCCGGGAACCGGCCTTGCGGAGCTGTTTTTT
NA	TRBV5-4	TRBJ2-7	14	NA	CASSLDAGTYEQYF	TGTGCCAGCAGCTTGGATGCGGGAACCTACGAGCAGTACTTC
NA	TRBV7-8	TRBJ1-4	14	TRBD1	CASSKQGANEKLFF	TGTGCCAGCAGCAAACAGGGGGCTAATGAAAAACTGTTTTTT
once	TRBV19	TRBJ2-1	15	TRBD2	CASSPGLAGHNEQFF	TGTGCCAGTAGCCCTGGACTAGCGGGCCACAATGAGCAGTTCTTC
NA	TRBV28	TRBJ2-5	13	NA	CASSQSGRETQYF	TGTGCCAGCAGTCAATCCGGTCGGGAGACCCAGTACTTC
NA	TRBV9	TRBJ1-2	14	NA	CASSVASADYGYTF	TGTGCCAGCAGCGTAGCGTCAGCTGACTATGGCTACACCTTC
NA	TRBV28	TRBJ2-1	17	NA	CASSSEYYTSYPNEQFF	TGTGCCAGCAGTTCAGAGTACTACACTAGCTACCCCAATGAGCAGTTCTTC
NA	TRBV5-6	TRBJ2-5	16	NA	CASSSTRPTTGETQYF	TGTGCCAGCAGCTCTACCCGGCCAACTACAGGGGAGACCCAGTACTTC